This T cell receptor (beta chain) came from a study of blood T cells in healthy people across ages. This CDR3 is 14 amino acids long. Using a J-beta primer mix together with a sample-barcoded 5' primer, a second PCR was run for roughly 6 to 12 cycles. TCRdb called the 5' RACE reads again in MiXCR, with one record for every CDR3 protein. The sample consists of about 670,000 distinct CDR3 sequences, around 52% of them appearing once. The extraction recovered at least 5 micrograms of total RNA per sample. The source is a woman of 80 years or more in good health. This chain joins TRBV21-1 and TRBJ2-6. TRBV21-1 is noted as a pseudogene. The sample comprised blood. CDR3: CASSKRAGANVLTF. In nucleotides, the CDR3 is TGTGCCAGCAGCAAAAGGGCTGGGGCCAACGTCCTGACTTTC.